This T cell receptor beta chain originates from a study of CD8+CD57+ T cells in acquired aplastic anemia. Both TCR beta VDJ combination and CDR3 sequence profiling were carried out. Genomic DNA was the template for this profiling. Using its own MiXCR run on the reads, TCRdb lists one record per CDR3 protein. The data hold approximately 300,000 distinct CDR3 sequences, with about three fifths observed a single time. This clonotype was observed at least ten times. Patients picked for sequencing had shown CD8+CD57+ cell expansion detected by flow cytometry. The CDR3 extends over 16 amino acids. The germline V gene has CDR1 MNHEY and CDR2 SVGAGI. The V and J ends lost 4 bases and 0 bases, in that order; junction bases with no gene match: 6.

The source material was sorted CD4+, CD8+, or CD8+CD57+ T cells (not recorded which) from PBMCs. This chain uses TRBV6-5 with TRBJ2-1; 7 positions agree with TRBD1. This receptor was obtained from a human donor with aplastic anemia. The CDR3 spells CASSLTGAGSYNEQFF. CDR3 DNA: TGTGCCAGCAGTTTAACAGGGGCTGGCTCCTACAATGAGCAGTTCTTC.